Listed here are 25 T cell receptor beta chains from one sample, sequenced in a study of T cell clones after liver transplantation (dated by TCRdb to about 2019). The library was made by the immunoSEQ multiplex PCR assay. TCRdb re-hosts the immuneACCESS table, in-frame sequences only. Its copies lack some clones; in the studies checked, an unresolved V gene accounts for under half of them, and the cause for the rest is not known. Recorded for this sample are roughly 97,000 clones; about 81% of them occurred a single time. Around 0.97% of the sample belongs to the ten largest clones. The time point label on this specimen signifies: pre-transplant. This specimen consisted of CD4+ T cells from blood, obtained before liver transplant. The receptors derive from a human donor who received a liver transplant.

The rearrangement uses TRBV18 and TRBJ2-3; 7 bases are shared with TRBD1. This CDR3 region has 16 residues. The germline V gene encodes CDR1 KGHSH and CDR2 LQKENI. With V trimmed by 0 bases and J by 2 bases, 5 bases remained unmatched. CDR3 loop: CASSPPSGQITDTQYF. CDR3 bases: TGTGCCAGCTCACCACCGTCGGGACAGATCACAGATACGCAGTATTTT. The full variable domain, completed using reference TRBV18 and TRBJ2-3, is NAGVMQNPRHLVRRRGQEARLRCSPMKGHSHVYWYRQLPEEGLKFMVYLQKENIIDESGMPKERFSAEFPKEGPSILRIQQVVRGDSAAYFCASSPPSGQITDTQYFGPGTRLTVL.

This rearrangement joins TRBV7-3 to TRBJ2-3; maybe TRBD1 (6 bases). This CDR3 is 13 amino acids long. From germline, CDR1 is SGHTA and CDR2 FQGTGA. With 5 bases removed from V and 10 bases from J, the gap between germline ends came to 16 bases. This chain's CDR3 is CASSLSDRPPQYF. CDR3 sequence (DNA): TGTGCCAGCAGCCTCTCGGACAGACCGCCGCAGTATTTT.

The chain is built from TRBV4-3 and TRBJ2-3; 10 bases map to TRBD2. This CDR3 spans 19 amino acids. Trimming removed 0 bases from V and 5 bases from J; junction bases left unmatched: 14. Germline CDR1 is LGHNA and CDR2 is YSLEER. CDR3 nucleotide sequence: TGCGCCAGCAGCCAAGACCAGGGTAGCGGGGGGCCCGGGGTAGATACGCAGTATTTT. Its protein is CASSQDQGSGGPGVDTQYF.

The chain couples TRBV7-9 to TRBJ2-3, with TRBD1 matching 8 bases. The J segment lost 4 bases and the V segment lost 6 bases, leaving 9 bases of the junction unmatched. Germline CDR1 reads SEHNR; CDR2 reads FQNEAQ (reference sequence). CDR3 length equals 15 residues. The CDR3 spells CASRPQGALPDTQYF. In nucleotides, the CDR3 is TGTGCCAGCAGGCCCCAGGGGGCGTTGCCAGATACGCAGTATTTT.

The chain is built from TRBV30 and TRBJ2-1; 8 positions match TRBD1. The trim removed 4 bases at V and 7 bases at J, leaving 9 bases unmatched. There are 14 residues in the CDR3. CDR1 and CDR2 (germline): GTSNPN, SVGIG (reference sequence). Here the CDR3 reads CAWTGTGRSNEQFF. The CDR3 region has the DNA TGTGCCTGGACCGGGACAGGCCGAAGTAATGAGCAGTTCTTC.

The CDR3 DNA is TGTGCCAGCAGTGACAGATTAGATCAGCCCCAGCATTTT. This translates into CASSDRLDQPQHF. The chain is built from TRBV25-1 and TRBJ1-5; D gene uncertain. This CDR3 has 13 residues. Germline lookup yields CDR1 MGHDK and CDR2 SYGVNS. V dropped 3 bases and J dropped 5 bases, with 8 bases sitting between them.

The sample holds one count of this clone. J is TRBJ1-2 and V is TRBV2; 12 bases agree with TRBD1. The germline gives CDR1 SNHLY, CDR2 FYNNEI. The CDR3 is 14 amino acids. V was pared by 4 bases and J by 7 bases, with 4 bases of the junction left unmatched. The CDR3, as DNA: TGTGCCAGCAGTGTGGGACAGGGGGCAATTGGCTACACCTTC. Protein sequence: CASSVGQGAIGYTF.

V is TRBV19 and J is TRBJ2-7; unclear D gene. CDR3 length equals 14 residues. CDR1 is LNHDA and CDR2 is SQIVND in the germline V gene (reference sequence). The V and J ends lost 7 bases and 2 bases respectively, with 15 bases between them. The CDR3 DNA reads as TGTGCCAGTAATCCCCCCACGCCCCCCTACGAGCAGTACTTC. Translation gives CASNPPTPPYEQYF. Based on the CDR3 plus reference TRBV19 and TRBJ2-7, the full variable domain is DGGITQSPKYLFRKEGQNVTLSCEQNLNHDAMYWYRQDPGQGLRLIYYSQIVNDFQKGDIAEGYSVSREKKESFPLTVTSAQKNPTAFYLCASNPPTPPYEQYFGPGTRLTVT.

The chain uses TRBV2 and TRBJ1-6, with 7 bases lining up with TRBD1. V dropped 10 bases and J dropped 10; count of bases not matched to a gene: 10. CDR1 is SNHLY and CDR2 is FYNNEI in the germline V gene. The CDR3 covers 13 residues. The CDR3: CAIPKTGNSPLHF. The CDR3 DNA sequence: TGTGCCATTCCGAAGACAGGGAACTCACCCCTCCACTTT. Full variable domain (missing parts from reference TRBV2 and TRBJ1-6): EPEVTQTPSHQVTQMGQEVILRCVPISNHLYFYWYRQILGQKVEFLVSFYNNEISEKSEIFDDQFSVERPDGSNFTLKIRSTKLEDSAMYFCAIPKTGNSPLHFGNGTRLTVT.

The V call is TRBV9, the J call TRBJ2-3, with D uncertain. Trimming stripped 0 bases from V and 6 bases from J, with 8 bases between. The CDR3 totals 13 residues. CDR1 is SGDLS and CDR2 is YYNGEE in the germline V gene. CDR3 nucleotide sequence: TGTGCCAGCAGCGTAGGTGGTTGGGATACGCAGTATTTT. Its translation is CASSVGGWDTQYF.

The chain employs TRBV7-9 and TRBJ2-4; 8 bases are a match to TRBD2. V trimming: 5 bases; J trimming: 3 bases; junction bases outside the gene matches: 9. The CDR3 is made up of 16 amino acids. Per the germline V gene, CDR1 is SEHNR and CDR2 is FQNEAQ (reference sequence). The CDR3 nucleotides read TGTGCCAGCAGCCCTCTAGGCGGGGGGAACAAAAACATTCAGTACTTC. Its protein product is CASSPLGGGNKNIQYF.

The V call is TRBV6-1, the J call TRBJ1-1; D perhaps matches TRBD1 (5 bases). V lost 2 bases and J 5 bases, leaving 21 bases between the germline ends. CDR1 MNHNS and CDR2 SASEGT come from the germline V gene. CDR3 size: 17 residues. The CDR3 coding sequence is TGTGCCAGCAGTGAAAAGAGGGGAACAGGTATTTGGACTGAAGCTTTCTTT. Its translation is CASSEKRGTGIWTEAFF.

This clone has only one observation. A much larger clonotype is one base distant, so this may be a read error. Other DNA sequences in the sample encode the same CDR3. The V call is TRBV5-8, the J call TRBJ1-2; D unclear. Trimming took off 0 bases at V and 10 bases at J, with 7 bases between the two ends. CDR3 length equals 11 residues. Germline V gene data show CDR1 as SGHTS and CDR2 as YDEGEE. CDR3 in amino acids: CASSLGRAYTF. For the CDR3, the DNA is TGTGCCAGCAGCTTGGGGCGAGCCTACACCTTC.

The rearrangement joins TRBV7-8 to TRBJ2-3, with D perhaps matching TRBD1 or TRBD2 (6 bases each). In germline, CDR1 is SGHVS, CDR2 FQNEAQ. V was clipped by 1 base and J by 4 bases, with 15 bases between them. This CDR3 contains 16 residues. Here the CDR3 DNA reads TGTGCCAGCAGCTTAGAGTGGGGGCGGGGACCAGATACGCAGTATTTT. Translated: CASSLEWGRGPDTQYF.

This sequence joins TRBV7-2 and TRBJ1-1, with D possibly TRBD1 on 6 matching bases. The germline V and J ends were trimmed by 4 bases and 5 bases, with 17 bases remaining between them. This CDR3 has 15 residues. Germline-derived CDR1 and CDR2 are SGHTA and FQGNSA. The CDR3 is CASSSNSGGRTEAFF. Written as DNA, the CDR3 is TGTGCCAGCAGCTCAAATTCCGGGGGCCGGACTGAAGCTTTCTTT.

The chain is built from TRBV19 and TRBJ2-3, with TRBD2 matching 12 bases. V lost 1 base and J lost 4; bases outside the gene matches: 3. Germline CDR1 is LNHDA and CDR2 is SQIVND (reference sequence). This CDR3 is built from 16 residues. CDR3 coding DNA: TGTGCCAGTAGTATAGGAGCTAGCGGGGGGGCAGATACGCAGTATTTT. Translation gives CASSIGASGGADTQYF.

The chain employs TRBV5-5 and TRBJ1-5, with 12 bases identical to TRBD1. This CDR3 has 16 residues. The germline CDR1 and CDR2 sequences are SGHKS and YYEKEE (reference sequence). The junction had 7 bases not matched to a gene; V was cut back by 4 bases and J by 5 bases. The chain's CDR3 is CASSGTGGERHQPQHF. The CDR3 DNA sequence: TGTGCCAGCAGCGGGACAGGGGGCGAGAGGCATCAGCCCCAGCATTTT.

This rearrangement joins TRBV7-3 to TRBJ2-2; no firm D call. Germline V gene lookup returns CDR1 SGHTA and CDR2 FQGTGA. V gave up 5 bases and J gave up 2 bases, with 9 bases separating them. The CDR3 loop spans 14 amino acids. The DNA of the CDR3 is TGTGCCAGCAGCCGAGGACCAAACACCGGGGAGCTGTTTTTT. It encodes CASSRGPNTGELFF.

The CDR3 bases are TGTGCCAGCAGTTCAACAGGGCTAAACAATGAGCAGTTCTTC. Translation gives CASSSTGLNNEQFF. The chain couples TRBV6-5 to TRBJ2-1; tentatively, D is TRBD1 (6 bases). Trimming cost V 4 bases and J 5 bases, with 12 bases left between them. Germline values: CDR1 MNHEY, CDR2 SVGAGI. CDR3 length equals 14 residues.

The chain uses TRBV4-3 and TRBJ1-6; TRBD1 agrees at 8 bases. The CDR3 has 16 residues. V lost 2 bases, J lost 9 bases, and 9 bases stayed unmatched. Germline loops: CDR1 LGHNA, CDR2 YSLEER. The CDR3 loop is CASSQLVGQGASPLHF. Here the CDR3 DNA reads TGCGCCAGCAGCCAACTAGTGGGGCAGGGGGCTTCACCCCTCCACTTT.

The chain uses TRBV12-1 and TRBJ2-7; TRBD2 reflects the table's D call only, with no check against the DNA. TRBV12-1 is recorded as a pseudogene. This CDR3 spans 15 amino acids. The CDR3 DNA follows: TGTGCCAGCAGCTACCGGGGCGGGAGGCCCTACGAGCAGTACTTC. Translating gives CASSYRGGRPYEQYF.

In its sample, this clone was seen once. The chain carries TRBV19 and TRBJ1-2; no clear D gene. The V end lost 3 bases, the J end lost 0 bases, and 14 bases lay between the germline ends. This CDR3 contains 16 residues. Germline values: CDR1 LNHDA, CDR2 SQIVND (reference sequence). CDR3 loop: CASSIGFALSNYGYTF. CDR3 sequence (DNA): TGTGCCAGTAGTATTGGTTTCGCATTGTCTAACTATGGCTACACCTTC.

This clone has only a few counts. This sequence joins TRBV28 and TRBJ1-3; D gene ambiguous. The ends were cut back, 4 bases at V and 3 bases at J, with 4 bases in the middle. The germline V gene has CDR1 MDHEN and CDR2 SYDVKM. The CDR3 spans 12 residues. The CDR3 DNA reads as TGTGCCAGCAGTTCGGGTGGAAACACCATATATTTT. Translation: CASSSGGNTIYF.

The CDR3 DNA sequence: TGCGCCAGCAGCTTGGGGGGACACTCCCTTTCACCCCTCCACTTT. Its protein is CASSLGGHSLSPLHF. The chain carries TRBV5-1 and TRBJ1-6, with a weak D call TRBD1 (6 bases). Germline CDR1 SGHRS, CDR2 YFSETQ. Trimming removed 0 bases at V and 9 bases at J, with 13 bases between. The CDR3 is made up of 15 amino acids.

The chain joins TRBV29-1 to TRBJ2-5; 9 nucleotides line up with TRBD2. From germline, CDR1 is SQVTM and CDR2 ANQGSEA. CDR3 length: 14 amino acids. V dropped 3 bases and J dropped 2; count of bases not matched to a gene: 4. CDR3 loop: CSVDASGVQETQYF. The CDR3, as DNA: TGCAGCGTTGATGCTAGCGGGGTACAAGAGACCCAGTACTTC.